One and the same sample provided the 14 T cell receptor beta chains below, sequenced in a study of T cell responses to AZD1222 COVID-19 vaccine. Sequencing used immunoSEQ multiplex PCR; TCRdb keeps in-frame clones, though not all of them. The sample lists about 73,000 clones, about 88% occurring once. The input for sequencing was peripheral blood, taken 28 days after the second AZD1222 dose. The receptors here all came from an adult who received the AZD1222 COVID-19 vaccine.

This clone was recorded once. J is TRBJ2-3 and V is TRBV5-5; D might be TRBD2 (5 bases). CDR1 and CDR2 from the germline V gene are SGHKS and YYEKEE (reference sequence). This CDR3 region has 15 residues. Trimming cost V 2 bases and J 4 bases, with 14 bases left between them. The CDR3 nucleotides read TGTGCCAGCAGCTTCATAGCGCTTACTTCAGATACGCAGTATTTT. This encodes CASSFIALTSDTQYF.

The CDR3 loop is CASSPGQGVADTQYF. The DNA for the CDR3 is TGTGCCAGCTCACCGGGACAGGGGGTAGCAGATACGCAGTATTTT. The chain employs TRBV18 and TRBJ2-3; 11 bases are shared with TRBD1. Germline trimming cut 3 bases from V and 4 bases from J; bases unmatched to any gene: 3. Germline lookup yields CDR1 KGHSH and CDR2 LQKENI. CDR3 size: 15 residues.

The gene calls are TRBV5-4 and TRBJ2-2; possibly TRBD1 for D (5 bases). The CDR3 runs to 16 residues. Germline CDR1 and CDR2: SGHNT and YYREEE (reference sequence). V shed 1 base and J shed 0 bases, with 10 bases lying between them. CDR3 region: CASSLLGVANTGELFF. The DNA of the CDR3 is TGTGCCAGCAGCTTGTTAGGGGTCGCGAACACCGGGGAGCTGTTTTTT.

This sequence joins TRBV2 and TRBJ2-4; TRBD1 agrees at 8 bases. This CDR3 comprises 14 residues. V was clipped by 6 bases and J by 7 bases; unmatched bases: 8. The germline gives CDR1 SNHLY, CDR2 FYNNEI. CDR3 amino acids: CASSERTGFNIQYF. In nucleotides, the CDR3 is TGTGCCAGCAGCGAACGGACAGGGTTCAACATTCAGTACTTC.

The chain has TRBV30 and TRBJ2-3; 9 nucleotides agree with TRBD2. The junction had 10 bases not matched to a gene; V was cut back by 0 bases and J by 3 bases. The CDR3 runs 17 residues. The germline V gene has CDR1 GTSNPN and CDR2 SVGIG (reference sequence). Here the CDR3 DNA reads TGTGCCTGGAGTGTGAGGTTGGCGGGAGGGCCGACAGATACGCAGTATTTT. This gives the protein CAWSVRLAGGPTDTQYF.

This chain connects TRBV28 to TRBJ1-1; no clear D gene. The CDR3 has 13 amino acids. Trimming took 2 bases from V and 5 from J, leaving 9 bases between them. CDR1 is MDHEN and CDR2 is SYDVKM in the germline V gene. Here the CDR3 DNA reads TGTGCCAGCAGTTTAGGGAGGAAGACTGAAGCTTTCTTT. Amino acid sequence: CASSLGRKTEAFF.

The chain carries TRBV19 and TRBJ1-4; 11 bases align to TRBD1. The CDR3 consists of 14 residues. V dropped 5 bases and J dropped 7; count of bases not matched to a gene: 3. The germline V gene encodes CDR1 LNHDA and CDR2 SQIVND (reference sequence). CDR3 sequence (DNA): TGTGCCAGTAGTCAAGGGACAGGGGGTGAAAAACTGTTTTTT. Translation gives CASSQGTGGEKLFF.

The V and J genes are TRBV28 and TRBJ1-2, with D maybe TRBD1 (5 bases). Germline V gene lookup returns CDR1 MDHEN and CDR2 SYDVKM. This CDR3 has 11 residues. V was shortened by 8 bases and J by 4 bases, with 8 bases between the two germline ends. Here the CDR3 DNA reads TGTGCCAGCTGGGGCAGCTATGGCTACACCTTC. Amino acid sequence: CASWGSYGYTF.

The gene calls are TRBV12-3 or TRBV12-4 and TRBJ1-1, with a possible D match to TRBD1 (5 bases). The CDR3 contains 13 residues. V lost 6 bases to trimming and J lost 4 bases, with 12 bases between them. DNA of the CDR3: TGTGCCAGCAGCCTTGGGGGGTTCACTGAAGCTTTCTTT. Translation: CASSLGGFTEAFF.

The rearrangement joins TRBV7-3 to TRBJ2-7; D may be TRBD1 (5 bases). Trimming took 1 base from V and 6 from J, leaving 10 bases between them. Germline lookup yields CDR1 SGHTA and CDR2 FQGTGA. This CDR3 has 13 residues. The CDR3 here is CASSLNPQGEQYF. Here the CDR3 DNA reads TGTGCCAGCAGCTTAAACCCCCAGGGCGAGCAGTACTTC.

The rearrangement uses TRBV7-3 and TRBJ2-1; D gene unclear. V was cut by 2 bases and J by 3 bases, with 11 bases left in between. The CDR3 contains 15 residues. Germline lookup yields CDR1 SGHTA and CDR2 FQGTGA. The CDR3 loop reads CASSLESWNYNEQFF. DNA for the CDR3: TGTGCCAGCAGCTTAGAGAGTTGGAACTACAATGAGCAGTTCTTC.

The chain is built from TRBV19 and TRBJ1-5; 12 positions match TRBD1. CDR3 length: 14 amino acids. Germline V gene sequence: CDR1 LNHDA, CDR2 SQIVND (reference sequence). J gave up 4 bases and V 10 bases, and 5 bases lay outside the gene matches. CDR3 protein: CATRDRGPNQPQHF. The DNA of the CDR3 is TGTGCCACCAGGGACAGGGGGCCGAATCAGCCCCAGCATTTT.

This chain uses TRBV7-2 with TRBJ2-7, with 9 bases lining up with TRBD1. The trim removed 5 bases at V and 1 base at J, leaving 6 bases unmatched. The CDR3 sequence is 15 residues long. The germline gives CDR1 SGHTA, CDR2 FQGNSA. The CDR3 DNA sequence: TGTGCCAGCAGCCGGGAGACAGGGGGGTCCTACGAGCAGTACTTC. Protein sequence: CASSRETGGSYEQYF.

The chain is built from TRBV21-1 and TRBJ2-1; the table assigns TRBD1, which was not confirmed against the DNA. TRBV21-1 is designated a pseudogene. The CDR3 runs to 12 residues. CDR3 bases: TGTGCCAGCGTTGGGCTCTACAATGAGCAGTTCTTC. Residues: CASVGLYNEQFF.